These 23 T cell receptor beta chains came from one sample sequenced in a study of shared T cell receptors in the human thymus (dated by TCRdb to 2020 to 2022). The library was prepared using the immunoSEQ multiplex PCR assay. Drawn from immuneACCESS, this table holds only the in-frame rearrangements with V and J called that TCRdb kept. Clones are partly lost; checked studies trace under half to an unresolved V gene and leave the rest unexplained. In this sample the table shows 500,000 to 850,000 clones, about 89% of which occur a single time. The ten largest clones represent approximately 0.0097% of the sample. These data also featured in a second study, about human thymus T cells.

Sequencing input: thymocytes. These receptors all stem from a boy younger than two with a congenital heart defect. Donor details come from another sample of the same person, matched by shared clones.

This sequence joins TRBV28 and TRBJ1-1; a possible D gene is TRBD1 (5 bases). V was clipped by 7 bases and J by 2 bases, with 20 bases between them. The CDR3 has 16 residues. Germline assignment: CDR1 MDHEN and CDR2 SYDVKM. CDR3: CASKVARQIANTEAFF. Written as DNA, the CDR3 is TGTGCCAGCAAGGTAGCCCGACAGATCGCTAACACTGAAGCTTTCTTT.

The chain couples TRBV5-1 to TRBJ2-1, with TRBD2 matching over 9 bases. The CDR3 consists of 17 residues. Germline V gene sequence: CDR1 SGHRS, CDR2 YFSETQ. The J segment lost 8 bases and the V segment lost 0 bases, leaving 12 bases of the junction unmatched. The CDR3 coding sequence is TGCGCCAGCAGCTTGGGGAGCGGGGGGTTCCGTAGAGATGAGCAGTTCTTC. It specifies CASSLGSGGFRRDEQFF.

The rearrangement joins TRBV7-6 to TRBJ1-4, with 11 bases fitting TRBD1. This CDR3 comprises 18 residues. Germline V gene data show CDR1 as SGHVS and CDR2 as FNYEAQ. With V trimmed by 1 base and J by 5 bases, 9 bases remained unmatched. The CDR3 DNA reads TGTGCCAGCAGCTTAGTCGCCGGGACAGGGGGAAGAAATGAAAAACTGTTTTTT. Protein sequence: CASSLVAGTGGRNEKLFF.

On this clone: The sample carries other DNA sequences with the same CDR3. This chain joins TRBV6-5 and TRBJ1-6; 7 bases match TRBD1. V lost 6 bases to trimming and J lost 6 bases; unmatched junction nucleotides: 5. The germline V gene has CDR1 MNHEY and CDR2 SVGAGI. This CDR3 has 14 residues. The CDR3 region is CASSFRDSNSPLHF. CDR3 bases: TGTGCCAGCAGCTTCCGGGACAGTAATTCACCCCTCCACTTT.

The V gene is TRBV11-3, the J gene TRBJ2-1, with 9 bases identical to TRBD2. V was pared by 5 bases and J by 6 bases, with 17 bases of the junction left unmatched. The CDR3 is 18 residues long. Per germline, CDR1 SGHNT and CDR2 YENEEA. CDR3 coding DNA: TGTGCCAGCAGCCCCGGTGTGGCTAGCGGGGTCCGTCGCAATGAGCAGTTCTTC. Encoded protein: CASSPGVASGVRRNEQFF. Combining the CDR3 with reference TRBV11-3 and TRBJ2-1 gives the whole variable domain EAGVVQSPRYKIIEKKQPVAFWCNPISGHNTLYWYLQNLGQGPELLIRYENEEAVDDSQLPKDRFSAERLKGVDSTLKIQPAELGDSAVYLCASSPGVASGVRRNEQFFGPGTRLTVL.

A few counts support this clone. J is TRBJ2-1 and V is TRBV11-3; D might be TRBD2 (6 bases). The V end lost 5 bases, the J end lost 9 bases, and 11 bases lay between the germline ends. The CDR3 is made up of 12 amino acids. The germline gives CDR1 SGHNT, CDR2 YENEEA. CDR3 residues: CASSQTAGEQFF. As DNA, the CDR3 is TGTGCCAGCAGCCAGACAGCGGGTGAGCAGTTCTTC.

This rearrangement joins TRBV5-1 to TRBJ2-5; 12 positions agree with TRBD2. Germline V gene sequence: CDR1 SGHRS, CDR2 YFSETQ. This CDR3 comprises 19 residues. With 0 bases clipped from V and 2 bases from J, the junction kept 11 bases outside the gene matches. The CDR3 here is CASSLAGRVLAGGQETQYF. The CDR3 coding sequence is TGCGCCAGCAGCTTGGCCGGCAGGGTACTAGCGGGGGGACAAGAGACCCAGTACTTC.

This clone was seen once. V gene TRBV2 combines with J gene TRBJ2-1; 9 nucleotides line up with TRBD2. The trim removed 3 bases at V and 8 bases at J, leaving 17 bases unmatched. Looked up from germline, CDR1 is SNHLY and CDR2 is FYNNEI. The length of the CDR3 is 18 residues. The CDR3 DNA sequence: TGTGCCAGCAGTGATGTGCATGTGGGGGCGGGGGGGCCGGATGAGCAGTTCTTC. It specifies CASSDVHVGAGGPDEQFF.

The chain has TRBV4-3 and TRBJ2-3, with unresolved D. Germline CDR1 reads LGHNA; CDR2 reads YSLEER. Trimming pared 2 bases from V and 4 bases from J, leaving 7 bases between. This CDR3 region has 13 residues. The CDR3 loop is CASSQLTPDTQYF. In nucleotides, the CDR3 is TGCGCCAGCAGCCAATTGACACCAGATACGCAGTATTTT.

The CDR3 region has the DNA TGCGCCAGCAGCCAAGATCCGGCGGGACTAGCGGGGGGAGTATCCGGGGAGCTGTTTTTT. Residues: CASSQDPAGLAGGVSGELFF. V and J are TRBV4-3 and TRBJ2-2; 15 positions match TRBD2. There are 20 residues in the CDR3. CDR1 is LGHNA and CDR2 is YSLEER in the germline V gene. The V gene end was trimmed by 0 bases and the J gene end by 6 bases; junction bases not matched to a gene: 11.

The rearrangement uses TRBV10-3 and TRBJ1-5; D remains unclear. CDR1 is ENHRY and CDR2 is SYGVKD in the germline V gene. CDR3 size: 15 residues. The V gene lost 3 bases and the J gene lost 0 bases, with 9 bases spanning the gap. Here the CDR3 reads CAISDGTNSNQPQHF. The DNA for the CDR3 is TGTGCCATCAGTGATGGTACTAATAGCAATCAGCCCCAGCATTTT.

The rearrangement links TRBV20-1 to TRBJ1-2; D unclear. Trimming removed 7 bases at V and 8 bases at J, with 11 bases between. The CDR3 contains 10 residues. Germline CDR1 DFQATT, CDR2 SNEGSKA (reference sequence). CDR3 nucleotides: TGCAGTGATGGGCGGGAGGGCTACACCTTC. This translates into CSDGREGYTF.

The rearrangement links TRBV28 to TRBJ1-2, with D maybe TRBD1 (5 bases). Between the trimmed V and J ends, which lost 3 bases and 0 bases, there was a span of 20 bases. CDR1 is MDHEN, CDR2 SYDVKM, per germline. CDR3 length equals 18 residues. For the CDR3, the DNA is TGTGCCAGCAGTTTCGGGCTCCTGGGACTAGAACCTAACTATGGCTACACCTTC. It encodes CASSFGLLGLEPNYGYTF.

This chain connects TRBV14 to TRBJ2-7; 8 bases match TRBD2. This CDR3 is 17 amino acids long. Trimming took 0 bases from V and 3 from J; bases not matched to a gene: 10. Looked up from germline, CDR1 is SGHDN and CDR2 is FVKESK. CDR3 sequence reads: CASSQERGAGGYYEQYF. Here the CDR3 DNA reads TGTGCCAGCAGCCAAGAACGCGGTGCGGGAGGTTACTACGAGCAGTACTTC.

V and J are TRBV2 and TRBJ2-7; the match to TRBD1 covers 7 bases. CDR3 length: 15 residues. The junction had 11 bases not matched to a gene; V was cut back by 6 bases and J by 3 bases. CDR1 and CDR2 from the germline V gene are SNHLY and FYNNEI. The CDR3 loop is CASSLMTGPNYEQYF. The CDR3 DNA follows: TGTGCCAGCAGCCTAATGACAGGGCCTAACTACGAGCAGTACTTC.

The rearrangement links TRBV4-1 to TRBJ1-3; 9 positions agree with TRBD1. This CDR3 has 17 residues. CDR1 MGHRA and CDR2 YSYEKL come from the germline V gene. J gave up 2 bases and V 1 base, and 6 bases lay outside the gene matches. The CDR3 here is CASSQVRDRVAGNTIYF. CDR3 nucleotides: TGCGCCAGCAGCCAAGTTAGGGACAGGGTAGCTGGAAACACCATATATTTT.

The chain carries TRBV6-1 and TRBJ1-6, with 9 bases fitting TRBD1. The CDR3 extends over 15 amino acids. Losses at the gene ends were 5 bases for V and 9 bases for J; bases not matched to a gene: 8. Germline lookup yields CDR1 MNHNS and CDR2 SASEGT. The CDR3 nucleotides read TGTGCCAGCAGTCGTCCGGACAGGGGACCTTCACCCCTCCACTTT. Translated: CASSRPDRGPSPLHF.

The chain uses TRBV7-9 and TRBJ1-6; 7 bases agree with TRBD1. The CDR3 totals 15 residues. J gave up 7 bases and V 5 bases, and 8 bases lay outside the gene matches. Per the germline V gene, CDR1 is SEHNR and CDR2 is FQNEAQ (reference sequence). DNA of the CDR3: TGTGCCAGCAGCAGAACGAACAGGGGCAATTCACCCCTCCACTTT. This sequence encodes CASSRTNRGNSPLHF.

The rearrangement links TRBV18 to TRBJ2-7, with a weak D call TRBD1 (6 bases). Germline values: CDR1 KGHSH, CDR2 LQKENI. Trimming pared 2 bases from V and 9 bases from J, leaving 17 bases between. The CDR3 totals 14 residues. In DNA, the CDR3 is TGTGCCAGCTCACCAGGACAGACTATGGTCGGGCAGTACTTC. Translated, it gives CASSPGQTMVGQYF.

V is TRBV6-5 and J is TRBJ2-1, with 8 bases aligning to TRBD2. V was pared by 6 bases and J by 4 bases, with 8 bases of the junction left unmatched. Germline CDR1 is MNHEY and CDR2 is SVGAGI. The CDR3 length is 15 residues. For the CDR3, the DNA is TGTGCCAGCAGCGGACTAGCCGAAATATACAATGAGCAGTTCTTC. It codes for CASSGLAEIYNEQFF.

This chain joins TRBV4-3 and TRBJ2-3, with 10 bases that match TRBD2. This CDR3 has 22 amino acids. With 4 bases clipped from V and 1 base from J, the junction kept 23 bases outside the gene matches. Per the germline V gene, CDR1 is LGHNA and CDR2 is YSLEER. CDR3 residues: CASSRRDGPGLAGARGTDTQYF. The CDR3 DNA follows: TGCGCCAGCAGCCGACGAGACGGCCCTGGGCTAGCGGGGGCCCGGGGCACAGATACGCAGTATTTT.

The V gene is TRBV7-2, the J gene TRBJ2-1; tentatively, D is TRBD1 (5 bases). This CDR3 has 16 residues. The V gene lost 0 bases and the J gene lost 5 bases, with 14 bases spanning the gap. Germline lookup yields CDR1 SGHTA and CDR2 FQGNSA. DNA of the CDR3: TGTGCCAGCAGCTTAGCGGCGGCAGGGTTTGACAATGAGCAGTTCTTC. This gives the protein CASSLAAAGFDNEQFF.

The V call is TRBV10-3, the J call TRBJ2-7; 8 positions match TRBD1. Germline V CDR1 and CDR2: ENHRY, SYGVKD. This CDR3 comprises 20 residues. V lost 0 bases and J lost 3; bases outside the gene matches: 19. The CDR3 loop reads CAISESLLHRDRQNFYEQYF. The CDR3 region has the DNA TGTGCCATCAGTGAGTCGTTACTACACCGGGACAGGCAAAACTTCTACGAGCAGTACTTC.